This T cell receptor beta chain was recorded in a study of T cells in Graves' hyperthyroidism and ophthalmopathy. The junction had 5 bases not matched to a gene; V was cut back by 4 bases and J by 8 bases. CDR3 length equals 14 residues. Germline assignment: CDR1 KGHDR and CDR2 SFDVKD. Amplification yielded TCR beta CDR3 regions, with RNA transcripts as the source. The TCR CDR3 first-round RT-PCR relied on the HTBI primer set. TCRdb called the multiplex PCR reads again in MiXCR, with one record for every CDR3 protein. The data show 400,000 to 600,000 distinct CDR3 sequences, 20% seen once. In its sample, this clonotype was seen many times.

This sequence joins TRBV24-1 and TRBJ2-4, with 9 bases fitting TRBD1. The sequence was obtained from a man aged 18-30 years with Graves' hyperthyroidism. Source material: blood. CDR3 loop: CATSDADRGDIQYF. CDR3 in DNA: TGTGCCACCAGTGACGCCGACAGGGGGGACATTCAGTACTTC.